This T cell receptor beta chain was recorded in a study of T cell responses to AZD1222 COVID-19 vaccine. General study findings and limits: Two AZD1222 doses significantly raised spike-specific TCR breadth and depth over controls.

Trimming removed 1 base at V and 3 bases at J, with 8 bases between. The CDR3 contains 13 residues. Germline values: CDR1 SGHRS, CDR2 YFSETQ. Profiling relied on immunoSEQ multiplex PCR, and the TCRdb table lists in-frame clones only, not all of them. The sample records roughly 190,000 clones, more than 85% being singletons. With regard to this clone: Its antigen is as yet unknown.

The sequencing used peripheral blood, collected 28 days after the second AZD1222 dose. The rearrangement uses TRBV5-1 and TRBJ2-7; D uncertain. The receptor was derived from an adult who received the AZD1222 COVID-19 vaccine. The CDR3 loop reads CASSLYMGYEQYF. DNA for the CDR3: TGCGCCAGCAGCTTGTATATGGGCTACGAGCAGTACTTC.